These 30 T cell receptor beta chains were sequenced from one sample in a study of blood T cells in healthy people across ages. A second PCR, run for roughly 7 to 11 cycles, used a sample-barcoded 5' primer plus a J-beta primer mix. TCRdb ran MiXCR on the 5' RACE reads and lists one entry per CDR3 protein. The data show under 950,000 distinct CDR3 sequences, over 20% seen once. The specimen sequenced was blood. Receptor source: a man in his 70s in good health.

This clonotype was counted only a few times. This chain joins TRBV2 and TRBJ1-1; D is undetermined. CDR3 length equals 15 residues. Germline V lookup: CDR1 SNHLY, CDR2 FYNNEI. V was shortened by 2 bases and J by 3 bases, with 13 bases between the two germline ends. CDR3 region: CASSEFFGRDTEAFF. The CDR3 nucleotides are TGTGCCAGCAGTGAATTTTTCGGGAGGGACACTGAAGCTTTCTTT.

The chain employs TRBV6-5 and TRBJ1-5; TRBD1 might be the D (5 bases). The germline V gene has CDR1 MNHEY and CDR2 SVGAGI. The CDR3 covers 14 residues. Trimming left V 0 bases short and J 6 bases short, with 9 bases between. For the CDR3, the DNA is TGTGCCAGCAGTTACTCACGGGGCGGTCAGCCCCAGCATTTT. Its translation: CASSYSRGGQPQHF.

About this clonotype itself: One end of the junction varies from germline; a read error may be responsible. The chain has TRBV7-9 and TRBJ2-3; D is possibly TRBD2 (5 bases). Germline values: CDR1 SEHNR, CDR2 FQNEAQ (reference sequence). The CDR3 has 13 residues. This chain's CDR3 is CASSLSRGDAQYF. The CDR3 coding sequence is TGTGCCAGCAGCTTATCTCGGGGAGATGCGCAGTATTTT.

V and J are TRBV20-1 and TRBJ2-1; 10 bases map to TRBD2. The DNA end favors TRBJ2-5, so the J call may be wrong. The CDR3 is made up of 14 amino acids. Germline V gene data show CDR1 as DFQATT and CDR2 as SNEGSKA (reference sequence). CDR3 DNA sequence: TGCAGTGCTCTCCCGGGACTAGCGATCGAGACCCAGTACTTC. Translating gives CSALPGLAIETQYF.

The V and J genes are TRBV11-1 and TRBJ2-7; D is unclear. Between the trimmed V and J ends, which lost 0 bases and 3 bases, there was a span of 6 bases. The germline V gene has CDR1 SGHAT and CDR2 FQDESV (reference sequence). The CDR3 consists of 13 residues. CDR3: CASSLALYYEQYF. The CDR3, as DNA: TGTGCCAGCAGCTTAGCCCTTTACTACGAGCAGTACTTC.

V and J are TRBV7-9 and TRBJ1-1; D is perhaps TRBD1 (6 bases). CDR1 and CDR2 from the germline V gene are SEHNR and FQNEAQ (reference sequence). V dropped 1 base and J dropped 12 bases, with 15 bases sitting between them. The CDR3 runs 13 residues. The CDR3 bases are TGTGCCAGCAGCTTAGTTTCGGCAGGGGCCCCTTTCTTT. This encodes CASSLVSAGAPFF.

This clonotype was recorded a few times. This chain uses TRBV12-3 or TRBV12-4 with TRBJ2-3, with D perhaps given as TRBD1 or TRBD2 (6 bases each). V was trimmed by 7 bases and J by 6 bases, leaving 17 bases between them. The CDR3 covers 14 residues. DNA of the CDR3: TGTGCCAGCACCCCTGGAGGGGGGAGGGATACGCAGTATTTT. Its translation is CASTPGGGRDTQYF.

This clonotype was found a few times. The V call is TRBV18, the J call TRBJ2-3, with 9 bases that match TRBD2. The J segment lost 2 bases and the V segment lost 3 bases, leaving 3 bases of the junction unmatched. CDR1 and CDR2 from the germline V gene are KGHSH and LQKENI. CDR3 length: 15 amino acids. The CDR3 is CASSPGLANTDTQYF. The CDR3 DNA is TGTGCCAGCTCACCTGGACTAGCGAACACAGATACGCAGTATTTT.

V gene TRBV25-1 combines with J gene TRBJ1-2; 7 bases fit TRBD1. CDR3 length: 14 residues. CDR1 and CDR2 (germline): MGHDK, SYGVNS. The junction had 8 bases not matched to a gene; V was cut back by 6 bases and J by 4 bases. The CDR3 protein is CASRTTGTAYGYTF. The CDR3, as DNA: TGTGCCAGCAGAACAACCGGGACAGCCTATGGCTACACCTTC.

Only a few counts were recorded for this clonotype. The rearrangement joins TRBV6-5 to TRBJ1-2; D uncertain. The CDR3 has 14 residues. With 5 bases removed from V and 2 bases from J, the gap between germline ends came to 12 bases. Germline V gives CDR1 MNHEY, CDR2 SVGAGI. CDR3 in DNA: TGTGCCAGCAGTCGGCGTGAGTCGAACTATGGCTACACCTTC. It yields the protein CASSRRESNYGYTF.

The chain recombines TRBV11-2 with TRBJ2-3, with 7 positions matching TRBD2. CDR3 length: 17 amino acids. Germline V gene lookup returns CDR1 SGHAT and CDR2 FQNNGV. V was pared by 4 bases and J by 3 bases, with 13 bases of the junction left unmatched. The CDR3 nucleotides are TGTGCCAGCAGCTCCCACCCTCTAGCGGTGGCGACAGATACGCAGTATTTT. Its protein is CASSSHPLAVATDTQYF.

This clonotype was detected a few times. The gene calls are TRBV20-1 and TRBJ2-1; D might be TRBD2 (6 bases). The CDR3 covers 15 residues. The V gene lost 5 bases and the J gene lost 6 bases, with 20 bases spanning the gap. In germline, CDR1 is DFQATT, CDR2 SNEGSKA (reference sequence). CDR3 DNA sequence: TGCAGTGCTTATATACCGGGACTGGACCTCAATGAGCAGTTCTTC. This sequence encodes CSAYIPGLDLNEQFF.

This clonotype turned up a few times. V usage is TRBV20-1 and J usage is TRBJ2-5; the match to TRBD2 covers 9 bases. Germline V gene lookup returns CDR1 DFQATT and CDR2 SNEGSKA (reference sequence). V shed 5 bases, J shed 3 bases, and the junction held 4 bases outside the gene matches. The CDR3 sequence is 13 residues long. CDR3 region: CSADGTSKETQYF. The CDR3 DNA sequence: TGCAGTGCTGACGGGACTAGCAAAGAGACCCAGTACTTC.

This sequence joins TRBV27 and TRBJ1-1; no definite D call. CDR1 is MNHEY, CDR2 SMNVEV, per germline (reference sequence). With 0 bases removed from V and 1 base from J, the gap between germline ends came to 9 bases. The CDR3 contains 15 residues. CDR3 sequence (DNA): TGTGCCAGCAGTTTATCCGGAGTCCGGAACACTGAAGCTTTCTTT. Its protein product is CASSLSGVRNTEAFF.

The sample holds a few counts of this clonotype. The CDR3 bases are TGTGCCAGCTATGGTTCTGGCCAAAGCTATGGCTACACCTTC. It specifies CASYGSGQSYGYTF. The V call is TRBV28, the J call TRBJ1-2, with no clear D. V was pared by 8 bases and J by 4 bases, with 17 bases between. This CDR3 has 14 amino acids. CDR1 and CDR2 (germline): MDHEN, SYDVKM.

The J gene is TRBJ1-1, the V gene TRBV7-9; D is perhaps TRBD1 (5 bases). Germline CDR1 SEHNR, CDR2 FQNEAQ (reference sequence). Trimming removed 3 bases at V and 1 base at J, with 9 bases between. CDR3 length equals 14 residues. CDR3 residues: CASSFEGANTEAFF. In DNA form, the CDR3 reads TGTGCCAGCAGCTTCGAAGGGGCGAACACTGAAGCTTTCTTT.

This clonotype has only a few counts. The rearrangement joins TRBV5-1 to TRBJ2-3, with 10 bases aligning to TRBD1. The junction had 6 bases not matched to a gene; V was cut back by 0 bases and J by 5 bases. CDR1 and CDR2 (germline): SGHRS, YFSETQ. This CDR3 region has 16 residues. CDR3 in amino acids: CASSLESGTGEDTQYF. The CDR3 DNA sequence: TGCGCCAGCAGCTTGGAGAGTGGGACAGGGGAAGATACGCAGTATTTT.

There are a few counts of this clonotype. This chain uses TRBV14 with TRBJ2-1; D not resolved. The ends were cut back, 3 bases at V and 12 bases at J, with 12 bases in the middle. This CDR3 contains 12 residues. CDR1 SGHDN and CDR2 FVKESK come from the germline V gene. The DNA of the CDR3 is TGTGCCAGCAGCCAGTACGACAAAGGGCAGTTCTTC. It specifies CASSQYDKGQFF.

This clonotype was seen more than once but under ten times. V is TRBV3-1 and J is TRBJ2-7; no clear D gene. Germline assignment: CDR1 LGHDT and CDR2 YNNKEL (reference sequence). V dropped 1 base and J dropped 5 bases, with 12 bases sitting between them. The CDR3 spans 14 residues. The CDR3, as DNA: TGTGCCAGCAGCCAAGGTTGGCAGTCCGACGAGCAGTACTTC. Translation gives CASSQGWQSDEQYF.

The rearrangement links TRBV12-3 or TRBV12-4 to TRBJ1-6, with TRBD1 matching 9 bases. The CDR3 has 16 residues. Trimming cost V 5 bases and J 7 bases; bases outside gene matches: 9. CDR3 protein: CASSQLMGQGNSPLHF. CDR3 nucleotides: TGTGCCAGCAGTCAACTTATGGGACAGGGAAATTCACCCCTCCACTTT.

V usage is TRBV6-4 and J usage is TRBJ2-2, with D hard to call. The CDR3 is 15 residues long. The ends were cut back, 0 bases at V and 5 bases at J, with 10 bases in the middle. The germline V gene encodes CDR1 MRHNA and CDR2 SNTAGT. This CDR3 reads CASSDSATKTGELFF. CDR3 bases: TGTGCCAGCAGTGACTCGGCTACCAAAACCGGGGAGCTGTTTTTT.

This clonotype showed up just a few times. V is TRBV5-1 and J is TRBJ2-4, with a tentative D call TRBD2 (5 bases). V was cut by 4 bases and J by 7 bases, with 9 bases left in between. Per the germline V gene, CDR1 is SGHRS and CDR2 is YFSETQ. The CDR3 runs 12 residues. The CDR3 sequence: CASSQEENIQYF. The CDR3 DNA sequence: TGCGCCAGCAGCCAGGAGGAGAACATTCAGTACTTC.

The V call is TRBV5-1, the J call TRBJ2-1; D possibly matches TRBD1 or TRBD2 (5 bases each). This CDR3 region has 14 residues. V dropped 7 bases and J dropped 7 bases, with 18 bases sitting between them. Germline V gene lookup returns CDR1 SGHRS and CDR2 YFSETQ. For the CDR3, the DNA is TGCGCCAGCGGGCATGGGACCACTCGTAATGAGCAGTTCTTC. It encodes CASGHGTTRNEQFF.

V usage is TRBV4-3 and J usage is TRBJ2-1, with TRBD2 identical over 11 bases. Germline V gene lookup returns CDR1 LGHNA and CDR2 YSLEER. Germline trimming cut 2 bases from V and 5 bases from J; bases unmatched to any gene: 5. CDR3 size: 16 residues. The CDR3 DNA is TGCGCCAGCAGCCAAATCCGACTAGCGGGAAACAATGAGCAGTTCTTC. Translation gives CASSQIRLAGNNEQFF.

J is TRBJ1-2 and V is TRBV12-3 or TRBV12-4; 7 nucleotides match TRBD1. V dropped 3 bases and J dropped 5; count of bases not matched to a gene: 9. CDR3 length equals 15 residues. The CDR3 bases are TGTGCCAGCAGTTTTGGGCCACAGGGGCCATATGGCTACACCTTC. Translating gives CASSFGPQGPYGYTF.

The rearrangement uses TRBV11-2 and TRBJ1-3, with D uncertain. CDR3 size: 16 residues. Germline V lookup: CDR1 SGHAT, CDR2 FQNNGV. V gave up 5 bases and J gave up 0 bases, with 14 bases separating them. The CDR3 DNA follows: TGTGCCAGCAGCCCATCCACCAGCGTCTCTGGAAACACCATATATTTT. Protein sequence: CASSPSTSVSGNTIYF.

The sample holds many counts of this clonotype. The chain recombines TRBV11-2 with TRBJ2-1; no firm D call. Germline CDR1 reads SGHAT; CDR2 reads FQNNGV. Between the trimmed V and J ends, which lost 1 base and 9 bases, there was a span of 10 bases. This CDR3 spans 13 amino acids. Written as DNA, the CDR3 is TGTGCCAGCAGCTTAGTGGGTCCTACTGAGCAGTTCTTC. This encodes CASSLVGPTEQFF.

This CDR3 reads CASSLAAGRSIQETQYF. The DNA of the CDR3 is TGCGCCAGCAGCTTGGCCGCCGGCAGATCCATCCAAGAGACCCAGTACTTC. J is TRBJ2-5 and V is TRBV5-1, with unresolved D. Germline loops: CDR1 SGHRS, CDR2 YFSETQ. Trimming pared 0 bases from V and 1 base from J, leaving 16 bases between. This CDR3 is 17 amino acids long.

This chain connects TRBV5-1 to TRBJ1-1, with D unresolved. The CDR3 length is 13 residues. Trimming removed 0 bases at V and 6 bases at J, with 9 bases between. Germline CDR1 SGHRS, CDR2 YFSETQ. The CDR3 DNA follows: TGCGCCAGCAGCTTGGAGTTGGGGTCTGAAGCTTTCTTT. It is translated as CASSLELGSEAFF.

This CDR3 reads CSARLLVNEQFF. CDR3 DNA: TGCAGTGCTAGGTTACTGGTGAATGAGCAGTTCTTC. The rearrangement joins TRBV20-1 to TRBJ2-5; D is uncertain. The DNA matches TRBJ2-1 better at its end, which makes the J call doubtful. Per germline, CDR1 DFQATT and CDR2 SNEGSKA (reference sequence). CDR3 length: 12 amino acids.